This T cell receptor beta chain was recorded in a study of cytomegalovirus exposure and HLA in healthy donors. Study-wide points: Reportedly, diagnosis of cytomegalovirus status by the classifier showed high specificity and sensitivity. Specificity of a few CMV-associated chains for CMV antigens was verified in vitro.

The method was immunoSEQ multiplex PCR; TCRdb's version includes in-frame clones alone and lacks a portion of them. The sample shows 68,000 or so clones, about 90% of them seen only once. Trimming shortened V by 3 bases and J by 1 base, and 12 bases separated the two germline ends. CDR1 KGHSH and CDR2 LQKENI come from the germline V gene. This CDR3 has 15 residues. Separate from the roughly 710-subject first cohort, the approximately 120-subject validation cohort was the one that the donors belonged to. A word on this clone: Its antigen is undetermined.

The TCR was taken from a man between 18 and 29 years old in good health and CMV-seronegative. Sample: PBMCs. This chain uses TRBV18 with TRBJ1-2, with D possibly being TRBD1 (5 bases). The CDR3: CASSPSQGINYGYTF. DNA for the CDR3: TGTGCCAGCTCACCTTCCCAGGGTATTAACTATGGCTACACCTTC.